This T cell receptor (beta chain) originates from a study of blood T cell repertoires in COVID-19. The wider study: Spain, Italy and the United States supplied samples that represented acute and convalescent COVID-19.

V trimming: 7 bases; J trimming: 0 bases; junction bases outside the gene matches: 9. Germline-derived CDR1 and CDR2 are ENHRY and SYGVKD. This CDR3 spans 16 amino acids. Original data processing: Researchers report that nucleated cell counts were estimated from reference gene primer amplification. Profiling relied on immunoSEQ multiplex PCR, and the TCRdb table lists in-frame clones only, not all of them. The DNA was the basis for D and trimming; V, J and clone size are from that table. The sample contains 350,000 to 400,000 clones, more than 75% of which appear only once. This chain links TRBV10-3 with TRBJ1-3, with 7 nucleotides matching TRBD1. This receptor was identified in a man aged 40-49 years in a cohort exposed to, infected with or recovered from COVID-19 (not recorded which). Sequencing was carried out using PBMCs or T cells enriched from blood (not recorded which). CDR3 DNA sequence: TGTGCCATCAAAGTCGGGACAGTCACCTCTGGAAACACCATATATTTT. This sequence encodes CAIKVGTVTSGNTIYF.